The 10 T cell receptor beta chains listed next were all sequenced from one sample in a study of beta chain features in type 1 diabetes. Study outcomes and limitations: In all four CD4+ subsets, TCRB CDR3 length was significantly, moderately reduced in type 1 diabetes.

Sequenced material consisted of expressed TCRB transcripts (all of the isolated RNA was reverse transcribed). TCRdb's table, derived via immunoSEQ multiplex PCR, lists solely in-frame clones and lacks some. The sample has hundreds of thousands of clones, over 12% seen once. The antigens of these receptors remain unknown. Sequenced: naive CD4+ T cells from blood. The receptors shown here come from a man between 18 and 29 years old with type 1 diabetes.

This chain links TRBV7-9 with TRBJ1-2; no reliable D call. CDR3 length equals 12 residues. V was clipped by 5 bases and J by 6 bases, with 10 bases between them. From germline, CDR1 is SEHNR and CDR2 FQNEAQ (reference sequence). CDR3 sequence (DNA): TGTGCCAGCAGCCCGGGATCTGATGGCTACACCTTC. Translated, it gives CASSPGSDGYTF.

The chain couples TRBV30 to TRBJ2-1; a weak D match, TRBD2 (5 bases). CDR3 length: 12 amino acids. Germline CDR1 is GTSNPN and CDR2 is SVGIG (reference sequence). V was trimmed by 8 bases and J by 9 bases, leaving 17 bases between them. In DNA, the CDR3 is TGTGCCCGAACCTCACTAGGGAGTGAGCAGTTCTTC. This encodes CARTSLGSEQFF.

This clone was detected only a few times. The rearrangement links TRBV7-9 to TRBJ2-7; D might be TRBD2 (5 bases). V was pared by 3 bases and J by 6 bases, with 12 bases between. Germline lookup yields CDR1 SEHNR and CDR2 FQNEAQ (reference sequence). This CDR3 is built from 13 residues. This CDR3 reads CASSFNGGSEQYF. As DNA, the CDR3 is TGTGCCAGCAGCTTTAACGGAGGCTCCGAGCAGTACTTC.

The rearrangement joins TRBV7-2 to TRBJ1-4; TRBD1 agrees at 9 bases. Germline assignment: CDR1 SGHTA and CDR2 FQGNSA. The CDR3 is 14 amino acids. V trimming: 3 bases; J trimming: 8 bases; junction bases outside the gene matches: 4. The CDR3 nucleotides are TGTGCCAGCAGCTTCGACAGGGGGGTGGAAAAACTGTTTTTT. As protein: CASSFDRGVEKLFF.

The chain employs TRBV30 and TRBJ1-6; TRBD1 aligns across 10 bases. Per germline, CDR1 GTSNPN and CDR2 SVGIG (reference sequence). Germline trimming cut 5 bases from V and 8 bases from J; bases unmatched to any gene: 6. The CDR3 runs to 14 residues. CDR3 residues: CAWDPGQGYSPLHF. As DNA, the CDR3 is TGTGCCTGGGATCCGGGACAGGGGTATTCACCCCTCCACTTT.

The V gene is TRBV9, the J gene TRBJ2-1; D gene ambiguous. Trimming shortened V by 2 bases and J by 0 bases, and 9 bases separated the two germline ends. Per the germline V gene, CDR1 is SGDLS and CDR2 is YYNGEE. The CDR3 loop spans 15 amino acids. The CDR3 DNA sequence: TGTGCCAGCAGCGTGGCGAGTACCTCCTACAATGAGCAGTTCTTC. It codes for CASSVASTSYNEQFF.

This clone came up a few times. This CDR3 reads CASSPQEGYEQYF. CDR3 in DNA: TGTGCCAGCAGCCCCCAGGAGGGGTACGAGCAGTACTTC. The rearrangement joins TRBV7-3 to TRBJ2-7; D is perhaps TRBD2 (6 bases). The germline V and J ends were trimmed by 5 bases and 4 bases, with 12 bases remaining between them. Germline CDR1 is SGHTA and CDR2 is FQGTGA. The CDR3 length is 13 residues.

This chain links TRBV5-1 with TRBJ2-6, with 7 bases aligning to TRBD1. Trimming at V came to 4 bases and at J to 10 bases, leaving 8 bases not matched to a gene. In germline, CDR1 is SGHRS, CDR2 YFSETQ. This CDR3 spans 14 amino acids. In nucleotides, the CDR3 is TGCGCCAGCAGCAACCGGGACAGCTCAAACGTCCTGACTTTC. This encodes CASSNRDSSNVLTF.

This clone has just a few counts. This chain uses TRBV7-2 with TRBJ2-3, with D uncertain. Trimming shortened V by 3 bases and J by 5 bases, and 12 bases separated the two germline ends. Germline CDR1 is SGHTA and CDR2 is FQGNSA. This CDR3 is built from 14 residues. For the CDR3, the DNA is TGTGCCAGCAGCTTCCGGGCCCTTCAAGATACGCAGTATTTT. It encodes CASSFRALQDTQYF.

The CDR3 sequence: CASSPGQGSSPLHF. Written as DNA, the CDR3 is TGTGCCAGCAGCCCTGGACAGGGAAGTTCACCCCTCCACTTT. The chain carries TRBV7-2 and TRBJ1-6, with 8 bases fitting TRBD1. Germline trimming cut 5 bases from V and 9 bases from J; bases unmatched to any gene: 6. This CDR3 is built from 14 residues. Germline CDR1 SGHTA, CDR2 FQGNSA.